What follows describes a single TCR beta chain. Its antigen is unknown. One entry per CDR3 protein, without DNA, is what TCRdb gives after re-calling the 5' RACE reads. The listing contains 300,000 to 350,000 distinct CDR3 sequences. Germline V lookup: CDR1 SGDLS, CDR2 YYNGEE. This CDR3 is built from 12 residues. The data belong to a study of monozygotic twins with inflammatory bowel disease. Overall study findings and caveats: By inverse Simpson index, TCRbeta diversity was lower in IBD patients than in healthy co-twins.

The sequencing input was blood. The clonotype originates from a human donor with ulcerative colitis or Crohn's disease, or a healthy co-twin of an affected twin (not recorded which). The V and J genes are TRBV9 and TRBJ1-4; TCRdb's D call of TRBD1 is untestable without DNA. This CDR3 reads CASSDPGGELFF.